The 32 T cell receptor beta chains listed next were all sequenced from one sample in a study of blood T cell repertoires in COVID-19. The data were produced by immunoSEQ multiplex PCR, yet TCRdb's version contains in-frame clones alone and is incomplete. The table lists 200,000 or so clones, 70% to 90% of them singletons, with about 2.2% in the top ten. Source material: peripheral blood. These receptors were collected from a woman aged 50 to 60 with acute or convalescent COVID-19.

The chain carries TRBV7-7 and TRBJ2-2; 8 positions agree with TRBD2. There are 15 residues in the CDR3. CDR1 and CDR2 (germline): SSHAT, FNYEAQ (reference sequence). After removal of 1 base from V and 7 bases from J, the junction contained 5 bases not matched to a gene. CDR3 nucleotide sequence: TGTGCCAGCAGCTTAGGCGCGGGAGGTGACGGGGAGCTGTTTTTT. Translation gives CASSLGAGGDGELFF.

The gene calls are TRBV9 and TRBJ1-2; tentative D call: TRBD1 (6 bases). The V and J ends lost 5 bases and 6 bases respectively, with 14 bases between them. The CDR3 has 13 amino acids. CDR1 and CDR2 (germline): SGDLS, YYNGEE. The CDR3 region is CASRAGELHGYTF. The CDR3 coding sequence is TGTGCCAGCAGGGCAGGGGAATTGCATGGCTACACCTTC. The whole variable domain, filled in from reference TRBV9 and TRBJ1-2, reads DSGVTQTPKHLITATGQRVTLRCSPRSGDLSVYWYQQSLDQGLQFLIQYYNGEERAKGNILERFSAQQFPDLHSELNLSSLELGDSALYFCASRAGELHGYTFGSGTRLTVV.

The rearrangement joins TRBV7-8 to TRBJ1-1; TRBD1 aligns across 9 bases. The CDR3 extends over 17 amino acids. Germline V gives CDR1 SGHVS, CDR2 FQNEAQ. Trimming cost V 1 base and J 3 bases; bases outside gene matches: 9. CDR3 region: CASSLEGTGSYYTEAFF. DNA of the CDR3: TGTGCCAGCAGCTTAGAGGGGACAGGGAGTTATTACACTGAAGCTTTCTTT.

V and J are TRBV12-3 or TRBV12-4 and TRBJ1-1; D is unclear. The CDR3 is made up of 13 amino acids. V gave up 1 base and J gave up 8 bases, with 11 bases separating them. The DNA of the CDR3 is TGTGCCAGCAGTTTAGGAGGTCCAGAAGAAGCTTTCTTT. It translates to CASSLGGPEEAFF.

The rearrangement joins TRBV6-6 to TRBJ2-3; 10 bases map to TRBD2. The V segment lost 4 bases and the J segment 4 bases; nucleotides outside the gene matches: 8. Germline V lookup: CDR1 MNHNY, CDR2 SVGAGI (reference sequence). This CDR3 region has 16 residues. The DNA for the CDR3 is TGTGCCAGCAGTTTCCCGACTAGCGGGTACGCAGATACGCAGTATTTT. Protein sequence: CASSFPTSGYADTQYF.

DNA for the CDR3: TGTGCCAGCAGCATCCAACAGGGGGTTATCTACGAGCAGTACTTC. Translating gives CASSIQQGVIYEQYF. The chain recombines TRBV5-4 with TRBJ2-7; 8 nucleotides agree with TRBD1. The CDR3 has 15 residues. The V and J ends lost 4 bases and 3 bases, in that order; junction bases with no gene match: 9. The germline gives CDR1 SGHNT, CDR2 YYREEE (reference sequence). Full variable domain (missing parts from reference TRBV5-4 and TRBJ2-7): ETGVTQSPTHLIKTRGQQVTLRCSSQSGHNTVSWYQQALGQGPQFIFQYYREEENGRGNFPPRFSGLQFPNYSSELNVNALELDDSALYLCASSIQQGVIYEQYFGPGTRLTVT.

The chain recombines TRBV7-9 with TRBJ2-1; 8 nucleotides line up with TRBD2. Germline CDR1 and CDR2: SEHNR and FQNEAQ (reference sequence). Trimming at V came to 2 bases and at J to 6 bases, leaving 9 bases not matched to a gene. This CDR3 has 16 amino acids. The DNA for the CDR3 is TGTGCCAGCAGCTTACTGCCGGGAGGGCCCATCAATGAGCAGTTCTTC. Its translation: CASSLLPGGPINEQFF.

This clone appeared a few times. One end of the junction varies from germline; a read error may be responsible. The chain couples TRBV30 to TRBJ1-1; tentative D call: TRBD1 (5 bases). The CDR3 sequence is 13 residues long. The germline gives CDR1 GTSNPN, CDR2 SVGIG (reference sequence). CDR3 region: CAWSVQQVVSLGF. The CDR3 DNA sequence: TGTGCCTGGAGTGTCCAACAGGTGGTAAGCTTGGGCTTT.

The rearrangement joins TRBV2 to TRBJ2-1, with 12 positions matching TRBD2. V shed 6 bases, J shed 6 bases, and the junction held 3 bases outside the gene matches. Per the germline V gene, CDR1 is SNHLY and CDR2 is FYNNEI. The CDR3 has 14 amino acids. CDR3 bases: TGTGCCAGCAGCCTGGGACTAGCGGGCAATGAGCAGTTCTTC. It specifies CASSLGLAGNEQFF.

In its sample, this clone was seen once. This sequence joins TRBV9 and TRBJ2-3, with a weak D call TRBD2 (7 bases). The V end lost 4 bases, the J end lost 4 bases, and 19 bases lay between the germline ends. Germline V gene lookup returns CDR1 SGDLS and CDR2 YYNGEE. The CDR3 consists of 16 residues. CDR3 loop: CASSPNSGGFPDTQYF. The CDR3 coding sequence is TGTGCCAGCAGCCCGAATTCGGGGGGCTTTCCAGATACGCAGTATTTT.

Here the CDR3 DNA reads TGTGCCATCCTGACTAGCGGGAGAGGTAACACCGGGGAGCTGTTTTTT. Its translation is CAILTSGRGNTGELFF. The V call is TRBV7-7, the J call TRBJ2-2; 12 bases match TRBD2. Per the germline V gene, CDR1 is SSHAT and CDR2 is FNYEAQ (reference sequence). CDR3 length equals 16 residues. The V segment lost 10 bases and the J segment 2 bases; nucleotides outside the gene matches: 8.

The V call is TRBV18, the J call TRBJ1-4; D ambiguous. Trimming took 1 base from V and 0 from J, leaving 9 bases between them. Per the germline V gene, CDR1 is KGHSH and CDR2 is LQKENI. The CDR3 is 16 amino acids. CDR3 sequence (DNA): TGTGCCAGCTCACCACGGCAGGATCCAACTAATGAAAAACTGTTTTTT. This codes for CASSPRQDPTNEKLFF.

In its sample, this clone was seen once. This chain uses TRBV6-5 with TRBJ1-1; D may be TRBD1 (5 bases). This CDR3 has 14 amino acids. Germline assignment: CDR1 MNHEY and CDR2 SVGAGI. Trimming pared 6 bases from V and 2 bases from J, leaving 13 bases between. For the CDR3, the DNA is TGTGCCAGCAGCGATCGACAGCTTAACACTGAAGCTTTCTTT. It is translated as CASSDRQLNTEAFF.

The rearrangement uses TRBV18 and TRBJ1-3; 8 nucleotides line up with TRBD1. With V trimmed by 3 bases and J by 3 bases, 4 bases remained unmatched. Germline CDR1 is KGHSH and CDR2 is LQKENI. The CDR3 extends over 15 amino acids. This chain's CDR3 is CASSPRTGLGNTIYF. DNA for the CDR3: TGTGCCAGCTCACCCCGGACAGGGCTTGGAAACACCATATATTTT.

The chain links TRBV5-4 to TRBJ1-6; maybe TRBD1 (6 bases). The length of the CDR3 is 15 residues. Per the germline V gene, CDR1 is SGHNT and CDR2 is YYREEE (reference sequence). Trimming shortened V by 0 bases and J by 9 bases, and 13 bases separated the two germline ends. CDR3 in DNA: TGTGCCAGCAGCTTGGTTCTAGGGGGGGGTTCACCCCTCCACTTT. Protein product: CASSLVLGGGSPLHF.

A word on this clone: A junction end diverges from the germline sequence, so it may reflect a read error. The J gene is TRBJ1-4, the V gene TRBV19, with 7 bases that match TRBD1. This CDR3 is 15 amino acids long. Germline V gives CDR1 LNHDA, CDR2 SQIVND (reference sequence). The CDR3 region has the DNA TGTGCCAGTAGCATAGGGTCCAGGGGGAAGGAAAAACTGTTTTTT. Residues: CASSIGSRGKEKLFF.

The V call is TRBV7-3, the J call TRBJ1-4, with TRBD1 matching over 8 bases. V dropped 5 bases and J dropped 5; count of bases not matched to a gene: 10. CDR3 length: 16 residues. Germline V gene lookup returns CDR1 SGHTA and CDR2 FQGTGA. The DNA for the CDR3 is TGTGCCAGCAGCCAAAAGACAGGGGCGATCAATGAAAAACTGTTTTTT. Translated: CASSQKTGAINEKLFF. Filled out from reference TRBV7-3 and TRBJ1-4, the complete variable domain reads GAGVSQTPSNKVTEKGKYVELRCDPISGHTALYWYRQSLGQGPEFLIYFQGTGAADDSGLPNDRFFAVRPEGSVSTLKIQRTERGDSAVYLCASSQKTGAINEKLFFGSGTQLSVL.

This chain connects TRBV10-3 to TRBJ1-2; maybe TRBD1 (5 bases). V gave up 5 bases and J gave up 8 bases, with 15 bases separating them. Germline loops: CDR1 ENHRY, CDR2 SYGVKD. The CDR3 contains 13 residues. The chain's CDR3 is CAISSDTVGGYTF. The CDR3 nucleotides read TGTGCCATCAGTTCGGACACGGTCGGGGGCTACACCTTC.

The chain carries TRBV7-2 and TRBJ2-2; weak D call: TRBD1 (5 bases). Trimming cost V 0 bases and J 4 bases, with 12 bases left between them. Germline CDR1 SGHTA, CDR2 FQGNSA. This CDR3 is built from 16 residues. CDR3 loop: CASSLARVELTGELFF. The CDR3 DNA reads as TGTGCCAGCAGCTTAGCCAGGGTAGAGCTCACCGGGGAGCTGTTTTTT.

The V gene is TRBV7-9, the J gene TRBJ1-1, with D possibly being TRBD1 (5 bases). Germline assignment: CDR1 SEHNR and CDR2 FQNEAQ (reference sequence). V gave up 2 bases and J gave up 0 bases, with 7 bases separating them. The CDR3 totals 14 residues. CDR3 loop: CASSLTTVNTEAFF. CDR3 DNA: TGTGCCAGCAGCTTAACGACAGTGAACACTGAAGCTTTCTTT. Variable domain in full (rest from reference TRBV7-9 and TRBJ1-1): DTGVSQNPRHKITKRGQNVTFRCDPISEHNRLYWYRQTLGQGPEFLTYFQNEAQLEKSRLLSDRFSAERPKGSFSTLEIQRTEQGDSAMYLCASSLTTVNTEAFFGQGTRLTVV.

The chain links TRBV30 to TRBJ1-4; D might be TRBD1 (5 bases). V lost 4 bases and J lost 7, with 16 bases in between. Per the germline V gene, CDR1 is GTSNPN and CDR2 is SVGIG (reference sequence). The CDR3 spans 14 residues. The CDR3 loop is CAWTAASGGEKLFF. Here the CDR3 DNA reads TGTGCCTGGACCGCCGCCTCGGGGGGTGAAAAACTGTTTTTT.

This chain connects TRBV24-1 to TRBJ2-7, with 7 bases aligning to TRBD1. V was pared by 3 bases and J by 2 bases, with 6 bases of the junction left unmatched. This CDR3 comprises 15 residues. The V gene's germline CDR1 is KGHDR and CDR2 SFDVKD. The DNA for the CDR3 is TGTGCCACCAGTGATCGGGCAGGGGGAACCTACGAGCAGTACTTC. Protein sequence: CATSDRAGGTYEQYF.

The chain couples TRBV19 to TRBJ2-3; 9 bases match TRBD1. The CDR3 has 15 amino acids. The V gene's germline CDR1 is LNHDA and CDR2 SQIVND (reference sequence). J gave up 3 bases and V 6 bases, and 7 bases lay outside the gene matches. CDR3 bases: TGTGCCAGTAGGGACAGGGGAGGGTTTACAGATACGCAGTATTTT. As protein: CASRDRGGFTDTQYF.

The chain carries TRBV5-4 and TRBJ2-6; D gene uncertain. The CDR3 totals 13 residues. V was pared by 4 bases and J by 2 bases, with 4 bases between. CDR1 is SGHNT, CDR2 YYREEE, per germline (reference sequence). CDR3 nucleotide sequence: TGTGCCAGCAGCCTCGCTGGGGCCAACGTCCTGACTTTC. Translating it yields CASSLAGANVLTF. The full variable domain, rest sourced from reference TRBV5-4 and TRBJ2-6, is ETGVTQSPTHLIKTRGQQVTLRCSSQSGHNTVSWYQQALGQGPQFIFQYYREEENGRGNFPPRFSGLQFPNYSSELNVNALELDDSALYLCASSLAGANVLTFGAGSRLTVL.

About this clone itself: Distinct nucleotide sequences in the sample also encode this CDR3. The genes are TRBV30 and TRBJ2-5; D possibly corresponds to TRBD2 (7 bases). Per the germline V gene, CDR1 is GTSNPN and CDR2 is SVGIG (reference sequence). V dropped 0 bases and J dropped 3 bases, with 11 bases sitting between them. The CDR3 is 14 amino acids. The CDR3 reads CAWSVGGGEETQYF. CDR3 nucleotide sequence: TGTGCCTGGAGTGTAGGGGGGGGAGAAGAGACCCAGTACTTC.

This sequence joins TRBV7-6 and TRBJ1-5, with 7 bases fitting TRBD1. Germline CDR1 SGHVS, CDR2 FNYEAQ. V was pared by 5 bases and J by 4 bases, with 2 bases of the junction left unmatched. The CDR3 is 13 residues long. CDR3 sequence reads: CASSLQGNQPQHF. CDR3 bases: TGTGCCAGCAGCCTACAGGGGAATCAGCCCCAGCATTTT.

This chain uses TRBV7-9 with TRBJ1-1; D perhaps matches TRBD1 (6 bases). This CDR3 is built from 16 residues. Trimming took off 7 bases at V and 3 bases at J, with 21 bases between the two ends. Germline-derived CDR1 and CDR2 are SEHNR and FQNEAQ (reference sequence). The CDR3 coding sequence is TGTGCCAGCAAGACGAGTTCGGCAGGGGCCGACACTGAAGCTTTCTTT. Encoded protein: CASKTSSAGADTEAFF.

V gene TRBV5-6 combines with J gene TRBJ2-7, with 7 bases matching TRBD2. V lost 2 bases to trimming and J lost 7 bases; unmatched junction nucleotides: 12. The germline gives CDR1 SGHDT, CDR2 YYEEEE. This CDR3 is 15 amino acids long. In DNA, the CDR3 is TGTGCCAGCAGCTTTCAGCTAGCGGCCTCCGGAGAGCAGTACTTC. It translates to CASSFQLAASGEQYF.

The chain combines TRBV5-8 with TRBJ1-3; tentatively, D is TRBD1 (5 bases). The germline V gene encodes CDR1 SGHTS and CDR2 YDEGEE. Trimming removed 4 bases at V and 4 bases at J, with 12 bases between. CDR3 length: 14 residues. In DNA, the CDR3 is TGTGCCAGCAGCCGATCAGGGATCGGAAACACCATATATTTT. Protein: CASSRSGIGNTIYF.

This clone has a single count. The CDR3 DNA reads TGTGCCAGCAGCCCCGGGTACGAGCAGTACTTC. This gives the protein CASSPGYEQYF. The chain carries TRBV4-2 and TRBJ2-7; D remains ambiguous. Germline V CDR1 and CDR2: LGHNA, YNFKEQ. V shed 4 bases and J shed 4 bases, with 5 bases lying between them. CDR3 length equals 11 residues.

The V call is TRBV7-9, the J call TRBJ2-5; TRBD2 might be the D (7 bases). Germline V gene lookup returns CDR1 SEHNR and CDR2 FQNEAQ (reference sequence). V was cut by 2 bases and J by 5 bases, with 12 bases left in between. The CDR3 covers 14 residues. The CDR3, as DNA: TGTGCCAGCAGCTTAATACAGGGAGGGGAGACCCAGTACTTC. Amino acid sequence: CASSLIQGGETQYF.

This sequence joins TRBV5-1 and TRBJ2-1, with D perhaps matching TRBD2 (5 bases). V was clipped by 2 bases and J by 6 bases, with 21 bases between them. This CDR3 is 17 amino acids long. Germline values: CDR1 SGHRS, CDR2 YFSETQ. The CDR3 bases are TGCGCCAGCAGCTTCGGGCTCCAGCTCCAGGCGGGCAATGAGCAGTTCTTC. Encoded protein: CASSFGLQLQAGNEQFF.